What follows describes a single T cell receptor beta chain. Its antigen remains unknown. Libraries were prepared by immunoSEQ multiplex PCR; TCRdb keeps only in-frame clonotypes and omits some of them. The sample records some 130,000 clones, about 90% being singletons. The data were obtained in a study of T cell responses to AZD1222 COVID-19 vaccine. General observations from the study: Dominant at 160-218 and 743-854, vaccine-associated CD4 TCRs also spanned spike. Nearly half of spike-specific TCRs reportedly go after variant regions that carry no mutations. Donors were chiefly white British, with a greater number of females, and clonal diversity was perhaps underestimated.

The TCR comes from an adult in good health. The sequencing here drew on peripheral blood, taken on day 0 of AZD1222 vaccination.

This chain's CDR3 is CASSTRTGRLDSPLHF. The CDR3 DNA reads as TGTGCCAGTAGTACCCGGACAGGGCGGCTCGATTCACCCCTCCACTTT. V gene TRBV19 combines with J gene TRBJ1-6, with 8 bases aligning to TRBD1. The CDR3 loop spans 16 amino acids. V trimming: 4 bases; J trimming: 8 bases; junction bases outside the gene matches: 10. CDR1 and CDR2 from the germline V gene are LNHDA and SQIVND (reference sequence).